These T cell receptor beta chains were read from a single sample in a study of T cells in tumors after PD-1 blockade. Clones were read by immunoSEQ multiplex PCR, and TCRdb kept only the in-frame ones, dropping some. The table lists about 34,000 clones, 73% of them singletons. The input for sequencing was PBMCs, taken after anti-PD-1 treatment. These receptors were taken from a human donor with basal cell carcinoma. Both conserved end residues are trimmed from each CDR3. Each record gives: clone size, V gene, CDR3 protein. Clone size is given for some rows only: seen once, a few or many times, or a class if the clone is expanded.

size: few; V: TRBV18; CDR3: ASSMRTSGGNTIY
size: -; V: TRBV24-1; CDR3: ATSGGVGGTEAF
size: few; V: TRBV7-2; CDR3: ASSSPRASGSSSTDTQY
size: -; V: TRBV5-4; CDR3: ASSDREGRDTEAF
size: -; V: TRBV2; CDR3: ASSASYGGNQPQH
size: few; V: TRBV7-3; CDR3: ASSLVGLGTGELF
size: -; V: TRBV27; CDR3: ASSLKTGGGWQF
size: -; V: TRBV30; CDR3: AWSVLLGAHEQY
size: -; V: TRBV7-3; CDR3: ASSRQRREPKTQY
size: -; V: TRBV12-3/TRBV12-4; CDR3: ASSLVRIEQY